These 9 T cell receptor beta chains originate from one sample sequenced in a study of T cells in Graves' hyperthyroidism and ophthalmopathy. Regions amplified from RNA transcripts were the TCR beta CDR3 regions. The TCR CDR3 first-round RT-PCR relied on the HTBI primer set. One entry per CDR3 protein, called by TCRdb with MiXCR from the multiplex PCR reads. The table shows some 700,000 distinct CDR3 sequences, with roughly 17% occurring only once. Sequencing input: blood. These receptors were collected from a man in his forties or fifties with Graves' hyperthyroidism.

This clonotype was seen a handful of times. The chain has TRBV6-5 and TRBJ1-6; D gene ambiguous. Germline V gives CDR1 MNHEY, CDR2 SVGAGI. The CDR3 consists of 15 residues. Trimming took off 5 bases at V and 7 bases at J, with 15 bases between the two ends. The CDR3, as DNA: TGTGCCAGCAGTATCGAAGCTCTAGGAAATTCACCCCTCCACTTT. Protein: CASSIEALGNSPLHF.

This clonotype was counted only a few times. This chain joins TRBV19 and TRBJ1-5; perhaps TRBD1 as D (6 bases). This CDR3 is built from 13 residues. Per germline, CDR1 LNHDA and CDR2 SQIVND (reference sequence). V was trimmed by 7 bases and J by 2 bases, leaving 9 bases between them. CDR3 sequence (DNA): TGTGCCAGTAATGGGGGCGGCAATCAGCCCCAGCATTTT. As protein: CASNGGGNQPQHF.

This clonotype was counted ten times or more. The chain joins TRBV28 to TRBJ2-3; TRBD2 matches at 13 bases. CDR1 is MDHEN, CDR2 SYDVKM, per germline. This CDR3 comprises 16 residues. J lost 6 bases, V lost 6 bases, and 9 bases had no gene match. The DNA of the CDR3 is TGTGCCAGCAGCCGCGCGGGACTAGCGGGGTCGGATACGCAGTATTTT. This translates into CASSRAGLAGSDTQYF.

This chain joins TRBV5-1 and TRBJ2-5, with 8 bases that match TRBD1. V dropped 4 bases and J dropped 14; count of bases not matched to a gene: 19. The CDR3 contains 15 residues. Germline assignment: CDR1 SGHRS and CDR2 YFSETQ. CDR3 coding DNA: TGCGCCAGCAGCGTTGGAACGGCCGGCGCGGACAGGGCCTACTTC. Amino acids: CASSVGTAGADRAYF.

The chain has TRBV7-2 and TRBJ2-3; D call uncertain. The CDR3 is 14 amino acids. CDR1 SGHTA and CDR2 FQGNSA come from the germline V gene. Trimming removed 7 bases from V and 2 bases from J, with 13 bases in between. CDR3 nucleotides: TGTGCCAGCACCCTCGGAGAGTACACAGATACGCAGTATTTT. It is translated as CASTLGEYTDTQYF. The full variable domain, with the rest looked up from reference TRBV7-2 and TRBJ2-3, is GAGVSQSPSNKVTEKGKDVELRCDPISGHTALYWYRQSLGQGLEFLIYFQGNSAPDKSGLPSDRFSAERTGGSVSTLTIQRTQQEDSAVYLCASTLGEYTDTQYFGPGTRLTVL.

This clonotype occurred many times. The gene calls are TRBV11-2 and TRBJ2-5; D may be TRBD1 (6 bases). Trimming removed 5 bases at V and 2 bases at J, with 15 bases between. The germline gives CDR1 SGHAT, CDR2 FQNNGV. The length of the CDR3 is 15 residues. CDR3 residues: CASSPAWTDQETQYF. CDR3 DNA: TGTGCCAGCAGCCCTGCGTGGACAGATCAAGAGACCCAGTACTTC.

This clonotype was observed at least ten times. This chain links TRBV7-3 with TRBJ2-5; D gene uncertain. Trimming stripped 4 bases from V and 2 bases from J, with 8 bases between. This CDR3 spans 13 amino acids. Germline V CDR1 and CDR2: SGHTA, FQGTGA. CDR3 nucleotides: TGTGCCAGCAGCTCCGATAGACAAGAGACCCAGTACTTC. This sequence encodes CASSSDRQETQYF.

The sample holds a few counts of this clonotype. This CDR3 reads CASRTYGLSEAFF. The DNA for the CDR3 is TGTGCCAGCAGAACGTACGGGCTCTCTGAAGCTTTCTTT. The chain carries TRBV27 and TRBJ1-1; D is unresolved. V lost 6 bases, J lost 6 bases, and 14 bases lay in between. CDR1 and CDR2 from the germline V gene are MNHEY and SMNVEV (reference sequence). This CDR3 comprises 13 residues.

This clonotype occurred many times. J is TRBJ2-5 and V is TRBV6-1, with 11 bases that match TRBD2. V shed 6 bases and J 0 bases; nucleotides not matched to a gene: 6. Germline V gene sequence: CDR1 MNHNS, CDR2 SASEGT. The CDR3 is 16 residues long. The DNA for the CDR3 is TGTGCCAGCAGCCAACTAGCGGGGGTATACCAAGAGACCCAGTACTTC. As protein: CASSQLAGVYQETQYF.